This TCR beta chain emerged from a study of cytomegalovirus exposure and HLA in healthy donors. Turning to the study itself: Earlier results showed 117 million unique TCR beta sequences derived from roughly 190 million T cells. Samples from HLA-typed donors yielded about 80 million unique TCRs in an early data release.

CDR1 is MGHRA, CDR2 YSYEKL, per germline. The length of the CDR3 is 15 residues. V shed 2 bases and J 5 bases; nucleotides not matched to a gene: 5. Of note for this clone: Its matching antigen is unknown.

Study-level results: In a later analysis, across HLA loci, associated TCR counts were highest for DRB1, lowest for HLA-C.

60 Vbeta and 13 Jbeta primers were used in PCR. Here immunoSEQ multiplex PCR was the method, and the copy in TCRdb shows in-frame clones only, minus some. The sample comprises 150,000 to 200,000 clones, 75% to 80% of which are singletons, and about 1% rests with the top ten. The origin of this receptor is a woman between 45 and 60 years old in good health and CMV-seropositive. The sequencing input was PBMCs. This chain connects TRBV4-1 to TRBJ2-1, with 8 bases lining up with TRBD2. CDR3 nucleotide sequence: TGCGCCAGCAGCCAAAGGACTAGCCGCAACAATGAGCAGTTCTTC. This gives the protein CASSQRTSRNNEQFF.